Below, 11 T cell receptor beta chains from the same sample are listed, as sequenced in a study of blood T cell repertoires in COVID-19. Clones were sequenced by immunoSEQ multiplex PCR, and TCRdb holds only the in-frame ones, with some missing. This sample has hundreds of thousands of clones, with roughly 90% found just once. The source material was peripheral blood. The origin of the receptors is a woman in her sixties or seventies with COVID-19, enrolled during active disease.

J is TRBJ1-3 and V is TRBV5-6, with a tentative D call TRBD1 (5 bases). CDR3 length: 16 amino acids. The germline CDR1 and CDR2 sequences are SGHDT and YYEEEE. Trimming took off 4 bases at V and 2 bases at J, with 16 bases between the two ends. CDR3 region: CASSLESQGAGNTIYF. CDR3 bases: TGTGCCAGCAGCCTGGAGTCACAAGGGGCTGGAAACACCATATATTTT.

The CDR3: CAWSGGRYYGYTF. CDR3 coding DNA: TGTGCCTGGAGTGGTGGCAGATACTATGGCTACACCTTC. V usage is TRBV30 and J usage is TRBJ1-2; D remains ambiguous. Germline values: CDR1 GTSNPN, CDR2 SVGIG (reference sequence). V lost 1 base to trimming and J lost 3 bases, with 9 bases between them. The CDR3 sequence is 13 residues long. The whole variable domain, remainder taken from reference TRBV30 and TRBJ1-2, is SQTIHQWPATLVQPVGSPLSLECTVEGTSNPNLYWYRQAAGRGLQLLFYSVGIGQISSEVPQNLSASRPQDRQFILSSKKLLLSDSGFYLCAWSGGRYYGYTFGSGTRLTVV.

The V and J genes are TRBV9 and TRBJ1-6; 8 bases are shared with TRBD1. Germline V lookup: CDR1 SGDLS, CDR2 YYNGEE. The CDR3 has 15 residues. V shed 3 bases, J shed 7 bases, and the junction held 6 bases outside the gene matches. The CDR3, as DNA: TGTGCCAGCAGCGCAGGACAGGGCGCGAATTCACCCCTCCACTTT. The encoded protein is CASSAGQGANSPLHF.

The chain carries TRBV9 and TRBJ1-1; D is unclear. From germline, CDR1 is SGDLS and CDR2 YYNGEE. V was shortened by 1 base and J by 1 base, with 11 bases between the two germline ends. CDR3 length: 15 amino acids. In DNA form, the CDR3 reads TGTGCCAGCAGCGTACGGGAAGAAGGGAACACTGAAGCTTTCTTT. This translates into CASSVREEGNTEAFF.

The chain uses TRBV3-1 (or the pseudogene TRBV3-2) and TRBJ2-1; 12 nucleotides match TRBD1. Germline CDR1 and CDR2: LGHDT and YNNKEL (reference sequence). The CDR3 covers 14 residues. The V gene end was trimmed by 4 bases and the J gene end by 10 bases; junction bases not matched to a gene: 5. CDR3 in amino acids: CASSLGQGAGEQFF. CDR3 in DNA: TGTGCCAGCAGCCTGGGACAGGGGGCGGGGGAGCAGTTCTTC.

The chain couples TRBV27 to TRBJ1-2; tentative D call: TRBD1 (5 bases). The CDR3 covers 14 residues. V was cut by 7 bases and J by 0 bases, with 12 bases left in between. Germline loops: CDR1 MNHEY, CDR2 SMNVEV (reference sequence). The CDR3 sequence: CASTDSPSNYGYTF. CDR3 coding DNA: TGTGCCAGCACCGACAGCCCTTCTAACTATGGCTACACCTTC.

The rearrangement links TRBV30 to TRBJ2-1, with D perhaps TRBD2 (6 bases). There are 17 residues in the CDR3. Germline V CDR1 and CDR2: GTSNPN, SVGIG (reference sequence). Trimming left V 2 bases short and J 5 bases short, with 22 bases between. The CDR3 bases are TGTGCCTGGAGTATAAAGGTAGGGCTAGCGATAAACAATGAGCAGTTCTTC. Residues: CAWSIKVGLAINNEQFF.

The rearrangement uses TRBV10-2 and TRBJ1-2, with 8 bases identical to TRBD1. CDR3 length equals 13 residues. The V segment lost 10 bases and the J segment 3 bases; nucleotides outside the gene matches: 7. From germline, CDR1 is WSHSY and CDR2 SAAADI. The CDR3 sequence is CATRDRFYYGYTF. CDR3 sequence (DNA): TGCGCCACTCGGGACAGGTTCTACTATGGCTACACCTTC.

The chain has TRBV29-1 and TRBJ1-3, with D maybe TRBD1 (5 bases). This CDR3 region has 14 residues. The ends were cut back, 4 bases at V and 1 base at J, with 11 bases in the middle. Germline assignment: CDR1 SQVTM and CDR2 ANQGSEA. The CDR3 spells CSVGGEKSGNTIYF. In DNA form, the CDR3 reads TGCAGCGTTGGGGGGGAGAAGTCTGGAAACACCATATATTTT.

V is TRBV7-9 and J is TRBJ1-3; 8 nucleotides line up with TRBD1. J lost 4 bases, V lost 1 base, and 6 bases had no gene match. This CDR3 is 16 amino acids long. Germline V gene lookup returns CDR1 SEHNR and CDR2 FQNEAQ (reference sequence). The CDR3: CASSLGPPGGGNTIYF. Here the CDR3 DNA reads TGTGCCAGCAGCTTAGGCCCCCCAGGGGGCGGAAACACCATATATTTT.

The chain uses TRBV5-1 and TRBJ2-7, with 11 bases lining up with TRBD2. Germline V gives CDR1 SGHRS, CDR2 YFSETQ. The junction had 18 bases not matched to a gene; V was cut back by 4 bases and J by 0 bases. The CDR3 sequence is 20 residues long. CDR3 nucleotides: TGCGCCAGCAGCGACCCCTCGAACTATAGCGGGGGGGTTTCCTCCTACGAGCAGTACTTC. This codes for CASSDPSNYSGGVSSYEQYF.